What follows are 21 T cell receptor beta chains derived from one specimen sequenced in a study of monozygotic twins with inflammatory bowel disease. TCRdb derives one entry per CDR3 protein from the 5' RACE reads, leaving out DNA. The sample has 110,000 to 150,000 distinct CDR3 sequences. Input material: blood. These receptors originate from a human donor with ulcerative colitis or Crohn's disease, or a healthy co-twin of an affected twin (not recorded which).

The chain employs TRBV7-9 and TRBJ1-5; no DNA is available, so the TRBD1 call from TCRdb remains unchecked. Germline V lookup: CDR1 SEHNR, CDR2 FQNEAQ (reference sequence). This CDR3 comprises 17 residues. The CDR3: CASSFRGDGHSNQPQHF. Supplemented by reference TRBV7-9 and TRBJ1-5, the full variable domain reads DTGVSQNPRHKITKRGQNVTFRCDPISEHNRLYWYRQTLGQGPEFLTYFQNEAQLEKSRLLSDRFSAERPKGSFSTLEIQRTEQGDSAMYLCASSFRGDGHSNQPQHFGDGTRLSIL.

The chain has TRBV6-5 and TRBJ2-3; TCRdb returns TRBD2, unconfirmable since there is no DNA. Germline CDR1 MNHEY, CDR2 SVGAGI. The CDR3 totals 15 residues. CDR3 amino acids: CASSWTSGNTDTQYF.

CDR3 residues: CATSGRSLSYNEQFF. This rearrangement joins TRBV24-1 to TRBJ2-1. CDR1 and CDR2 from the germline V gene are KGHDR and SFDVKD. The CDR3 covers 15 residues.

V is TRBV5-1 and J is TRBJ2-1. The CDR3 length is 14 residues. CDR1 and CDR2 (germline): SGHRS, YFSETQ. The CDR3 loop is CASSQALHGNEQFF.

The CDR3 loop is CASSQGLGTQYF. V usage is TRBV7-7 and J usage is TRBJ2-5; there is no DNA to check the TCRdb D call of TRBD1. The V gene's germline CDR1 is SSHAT and CDR2 FNYEAQ (reference sequence). The CDR3 contains 12 residues.

This chain joins TRBV28 and TRBJ2-4; lacking DNA, the TRBD2 call made by TCRdb goes unchecked. The CDR3 spans 18 residues. CDR1 is MDHEN and CDR2 is SYDVKM in the germline V gene. CDR3 amino acids: CASSLPGLAGGRKNIQYF.

This chain joins TRBV20-1 and TRBJ1-5; without DNA, the TCRdb call of TRBD1 cannot be checked. The CDR3 is 14 residues long. Germline V gene sequence: CDR1 DFQATT, CDR2 SNEGSKA (reference sequence). CDR3 protein: CSARHSPMGQPQHF.

V usage is TRBV4-2 and J usage is TRBJ1-2; TCRdb lists TRBD1, though no DNA is available to test this call. The germline V gene encodes CDR1 LGHNA and CDR2 YNFKEQ. This CDR3 spans 17 amino acids. CDR3 amino acids: CASSQVLQGALNYGYTF.

This chain joins TRBV11-2 and TRBJ2-3; TCRdb returns TRBD1, unconfirmable since there is no DNA. The CDR3 loop spans 15 amino acids. CDR1 is SGHAT, CDR2 FQNNGV, per germline. CDR3: CASSLVRGRSNTQYF.

The chain is built from TRBV9 and TRBJ1-3; TCRdb's D gene call, TRBD1, goes unchecked for lack of DNA. The CDR3 has 17 residues. The germline V gene has CDR1 SGDLS and CDR2 YYNGEE. The chain's CDR3 is CASSGQGRRDSGNTIYF. The full variable domain, rest sourced from reference TRBV9 and TRBJ1-3, is DSGVTQTPKHLITATGQRVTLRCSPRSGDLSVYWYQQSLDQGLQFLIQYYNGEERAKGNILERFSAQQFPDLHSELNLSSLELGDSALYFCASSGQGRRDSGNTIYFGEGSWLTVV.

V gene TRBV15 combines with J gene TRBJ2-7; checking the TCRdb D call of TRBD1 is not possible without DNA. The CDR3 has 13 amino acids. Germline V lookup: CDR1 LNHNV, CDR2 YYDKDF (reference sequence). This chain's CDR3 is CATSTRDRGEQYF.

This chain links TRBV20-1 with TRBJ1-2. From germline, CDR1 is DFQATT and CDR2 SNEGSKA (reference sequence). The CDR3 has 12 amino acids. The CDR3 loop reads CSANRPNYGYTF.

V and J are TRBV30 and TRBJ1-5; the D gene TCRdb calls, TRBD1, cannot be checked with no DNA. Germline V gene data show CDR1 as GTSNPN and CDR2 as SVGIG (reference sequence). This CDR3 has 13 residues. This CDR3 is CAWSSQGAGPQHF.

V gene TRBV5-1 combines with J gene TRBJ2-1; TCRdb designates TRBD2, a call that cannot be tested without DNA. Looked up from germline, CDR1 is SGHRS and CDR2 is YFSETQ. This CDR3 is built from 16 residues. CDR3 sequence reads: CASSPGLAPSYNEQFF.

The chain couples TRBV7-3 to TRBJ2-3; without DNA, the TCRdb call of TRBD1 cannot be checked. The CDR3 runs 16 residues. Germline V CDR1 and CDR2: SGHTA, FQGTGA. CDR3 region: CASSLTDRGLTDTQYF.

The J gene is TRBJ2-7, the V gene TRBV10-3; TCRdb proposes TRBD1, but this gene call is untestable without DNA. The CDR3 totals 16 residues. Germline V lookup: CDR1 ENHRY, CDR2 SYGVKD. The CDR3 region is CAISDPRQGVTSEQYF.

The chain uses TRBV19 and TRBJ1-2; TCRdb's assignment of TRBD1 cannot be checked, as there is no DNA. CDR1 is LNHDA and CDR2 is SQIVND in the germline V gene (reference sequence). This CDR3 is 14 amino acids long. This CDR3 reads CASSIASGAHGYTF. Based on the CDR3 plus reference TRBV19 and TRBJ1-2, the full variable domain is DGGITQSPKYLFRKEGQNVTLSCEQNLNHDAMYWYRQDPGQGLRLIYYSQIVNDFQKGDIAEGYSVSREKKESFPLTVTSAQKNPTAFYLCASSIASGAHGYTFGSGTRLTVV.

This rearrangement joins TRBV5-1 to TRBJ1-1; the D gene TCRdb calls, TRBD1, cannot be checked with no DNA. The germline V gene has CDR1 SGHRS and CDR2 YFSETQ. The CDR3 covers 15 residues. The CDR3 loop reads CASRPTQGSNTEAFF.

The chain joins TRBV20-1 to TRBJ2-1; TCRdb reports TRBD2, a call that lacks DNA to check it against. Germline CDR1 and CDR2: DFQATT and SNEGSKA (reference sequence). This CDR3 spans 14 amino acids. The CDR3 loop is CSAGPGLAPYEQFF.

The chain has TRBV19 and TRBJ2-3; TCRdb's D call of TRBD2 is untestable without DNA. The length of the CDR3 is 16 residues. Germline V CDR1 and CDR2: LNHDA, SQIVND (reference sequence). The CDR3 sequence: CASSIGLAGRTDTQYF.

The chain couples TRBV7-2 to TRBJ2-3; no DNA is available, so the TRBD1 call from TCRdb remains unchecked. Germline lookup yields CDR1 SGHTA and CDR2 FQGNSA. This CDR3 has 11 residues. The CDR3 protein is CASSPGIPQYF.